The 12 T cell receptor beta chains below all came from one sample that was sequenced in a study of shared clonotypes between healthy human individuals. TCRdb's copy holds only in-frame clones and misses some; the assay was immunoSEQ multiplex PCR. The profile shows about 820,000 clones, over 90% of them singletons. CD8 cells regarded as naive lacked CD45RO, were positively chosen for CCR7, and omitted terminally differentiated effector memory CD45RA+ cells. Sequencing was carried out using naive CD8+ T cells sorted from blood. The receptor source for this set is a man aged 30 to 39 in good health.

This chain uses TRBV9 with TRBJ2-1; D remains ambiguous. The CDR3 totals 14 residues. Looked up from germline, CDR1 is SGDLS and CDR2 is YYNGEE. V lost 0 bases and J lost 10, with 14 bases in between. The CDR3 loop is CASSVVVGAMEQFF. The CDR3 region has the DNA TGTGCCAGCAGCGTAGTAGTTGGAGCTATGGAGCAGTTCTTC.

The chain has TRBV7-9 and TRBJ2-4, with 9 bases fitting TRBD1. This CDR3 comprises 19 residues. J was trimmed by 0 bases and V by 4 bases; bases with no gene match: 13. Germline lookup yields CDR1 SEHNR and CDR2 FQNEAQ (reference sequence). CDR3 coding DNA: TGTGCCAGCAGCTCGGACGGCTGGGGACAGGGAGAAGCCAAAAACATTCAGTACTTC. Encoded protein: CASSSDGWGQGEAKNIQYF.

This chain links TRBV27 with TRBJ1-1; TRBD1 is a possible D gene (6 bases). Germline V gene sequence: CDR1 MNHEY, CDR2 SMNVEV (reference sequence). V lost 4 bases, J lost 2 bases, and 14 bases lay in between. The CDR3 consists of 15 residues. Here the CDR3 reads CASSSQTGVNTEAFF. For the CDR3, the DNA is TGTGCCAGCAGTTCTCAGACAGGAGTTAACACTGAAGCTTTCTTT.

Only one count was recorded for this clone. The chain recombines TRBV11-2 with TRBJ2-7; 8 positions agree with TRBD2. Trimming took 2 bases from V and 0 from J; bases not matched to a gene: 3. CDR3 length: 15 amino acids. Per germline, CDR1 SGHAT and CDR2 FQNNGV. The CDR3 protein is CASSLTSGYSYEQYF. The CDR3 DNA sequence: TGTGCCAGCAGCTTAACTAGCGGTTACTCCTACGAGCAGTACTTC. Full variable domain (remainder filled in from reference TRBV11-2 and TRBJ2-7): EAGVAQSPRYKIIEKRQSVAFWCNPISGHATLYWYQQILGQGPKLLIQFQNNGVVDDSQLPKDRFSAERLKGVDSTLKIQPAKLEDSAVYLCASSLTSGYSYEQYFGPGTRLTVT.

This chain joins TRBV28 and TRBJ2-4, with 9 bases identical to TRBD2. V lost 2 bases and J lost 2; bases outside the gene matches: 16. In germline, CDR1 is MDHEN, CDR2 SYDVKM. This CDR3 spans 20 amino acids. DNA of the CDR3: TGTGCCAGCAGTTTAGAAGTTACAGTAGGGCGGGAGGGAACCAAAAACATTCAGTACTTC. Protein: CASSLEVTVGREGTKNIQYF. Full variable domain (missing parts from reference TRBV28 and TRBJ2-4): DVKVTQSSRYLVKRTGEKVFLECVQDMDHENMFWYRQDPGLGLRLIYFSYDVKMKEKGDIPEGYSVSREKKERFSLILESASTNQTSMYLCASSLEVTVGREGTKNIQYFGAGTRLSVL.

The CDR3 DNA sequence: TGTGCCAGCAGCTACATCGGCGGTATACCCTACGAGCAGTACTTC. Encoded protein: CASSYIGGIPYEQYF. The rearrangement uses TRBV5-5 and TRBJ2-7, with no clear D. V was clipped by 3 bases and J by 2 bases, with 15 bases between them. The CDR3 contains 15 residues. Germline V gives CDR1 SGHKS, CDR2 YYEKEE (reference sequence).

The sample holds one count of this clone. The CDR3 nucleotides read TGTGCCAGCTCACAACCTCTGACAGGACCCTCTTATCCACCACATCAGCCCCAGCATTTT. It translates to CASSQPLTGPSYPPHQPQHF. The chain uses TRBV18 and TRBJ1-5; D perhaps matches TRBD1 (6 bases). Germline CDR1 reads KGHSH; CDR2 reads LQKENI. V gave up 4 bases and J gave up 5 bases, with 30 bases separating them. The CDR3 runs 20 residues.

This chain connects TRBV4-3 to TRBJ2-1, with 12 bases fitting TRBD2. This CDR3 has 17 residues. The germline gives CDR1 LGHNA, CDR2 YSLEER. V shed 4 bases, J shed 4 bases, and the junction held 8 bases outside the gene matches. The CDR3 is CASSPSSGRASYNEQFF. The CDR3 DNA is TGCGCCAGCAGCCCATCTAGCGGGAGGGCCTCTTACAATGAGCAGTTCTTC.

The rearrangement links TRBV11-2 to TRBJ2-7; the match to TRBD1 covers 8 bases. V shed 3 bases and J 4 bases; nucleotides not matched to a gene: 2. Germline-derived CDR1 and CDR2 are SGHAT and FQNNGV. The CDR3 loop spans 13 amino acids. This chain's CDR3 is CASSFDRGYEQYF. The CDR3 region has the DNA TGTGCCAGCAGCTTTGACAGGGGATACGAGCAGTACTTC.

The V call is TRBV13, the J call TRBJ2-5; 10 bases are a match to TRBD1. Trimming cost V 5 bases and J 5 bases; bases outside gene matches: 8. Germline values: CDR1 PRHDT, CDR2 FYEKMQ (reference sequence). This CDR3 has 15 residues. CDR3 in amino acids: CASSARDRGLETQYF. CDR3 bases: TGTGCCAGCAGCGCCCGGGACAGGGGTTTGGAGACCCAGTACTTC.

Points on this clone: Other nucleotide sequences in the sample specify the same CDR3. The V call is TRBV28, the J call TRBJ2-7, with D unclear. The CDR3 length is 14 residues. The V end was cut by 3 bases, the J end by 0 bases, with 9 bases between. CDR1 and CDR2 from the germline V gene are MDHEN and SYDVKM. For the CDR3, the DNA is TGTGCCAGCAGTTTGGCAGGAAACTCCTACGAGCAGTACTTC. This sequence encodes CASSLAGNSYEQYF.

Concerning this clone: Other DNA sequences within the sample encode an identical CDR3. This sequence joins TRBV27 and TRBJ2-5; D may be TRBD1 (5 bases). Germline V lookup: CDR1 MNHEY, CDR2 SMNVEV (reference sequence). Trimming left V 2 bases short and J 1 base short, with 8 bases between. CDR3 size: 14 residues. CDR3 amino acids: CASSLLGAQETQYF. The CDR3 DNA reads TGTGCCAGCAGTTTACTTGGGGCCCAAGAGACCCAGTACTTC.